The present entry profiles one T cell receptor (beta chain) with its context. Its antigen is currently unknown. This entry comes from a study of cytomegalovirus exposure and HLA in healthy donors. Notes on the study in general: The presence/absence work took it that sequencing depth was about the same across donors. Judged likely to be a sequencing artifact was a cluster of highly shared sequence variants. Solely CMV serostatus was available to characterize immune exposure.

The primer mix had 60 Vbeta and 13 Jbeta primers. Libraries were prepared by immunoSEQ multiplex PCR; TCRdb keeps only in-frame clonotypes and omits some of them. This table has roughly 120,000 clones, less than 85% appearing once. This TCR was sampled from a male donor in good health and CMV-seronegative. What was sequenced was PBMCs.

The CDR3: CASSRNSNQPQHF. The CDR3 nucleotides read TGTGCCAGCAGTCGTAATAGCAATCAGCCCCAGCATTTT. V and J are TRBV5-8 and TRBJ1-5, with no clear D. The V gene lost 5 bases and the J gene lost 0 bases, with 6 bases spanning the gap. The CDR3 has 13 amino acids. Germline-derived CDR1 and CDR2 are SGHTS and YDEGEE.